These 28 T cell receptor beta chains were all obtained from the same sample, sequenced in a study of radiation and T cells in renal cell carcinoma. Time point reported: blood 4 weeks post-SBRT, at nephrectomy. As for treatment: 15 Gy SBRT to primary tumor, nephrectomy 4 weeks later. TCRdb keeps only in-frame clones here, not all; method: immunoSEQ multiplex PCR. The table has around 100,000 clones, approximately 80% seen once. The sequences come from blood, collected from a patient whose treatment included radiotherapy and nephrectomy. The receptors derive from a man aged 55 to 70 with renal cell carcinoma.

Of note for this clone: The junction and the germline gene differ at one end; a read error may be behind it. J is TRBJ2-7 and V is TRBV4-3; TRBD2 is a possible D gene (6 bases). The CDR3 is made up of 16 amino acids. CDR1 LGHNA and CDR2 YSLEER come from the germline V gene. Written as DNA, the CDR3 is TGCGCCAGCAGCCAAGATCTTACGGGAGCGTCCTCCGAGCAGTACTTC. It encodes CASSQDLTGASSEQYF.

CDR3 sequence (DNA): TGTGCCTGGAGTGTACGGGGGGGACAGTTGTCTGGGGCCAACGTCCTGACTTTC. Translated, it gives CAWSVRGGQLSGANVLTF. The V gene is TRBV30, the J gene TRBJ2-6; possibly TRBD2 for D (8 bases). CDR3 length: 18 amino acids. Germline loops: CDR1 GTSNPN, CDR2 SVGIG (reference sequence). Between the trimmed V and J ends, which lost 0 bases and 1 base, there was a span of 16 bases.

V gene TRBV25-1 combines with J gene TRBJ1-1; D uncertain. CDR1 MGHDK and CDR2 SYGVNS come from the germline V gene. V lost 6 bases to trimming and J lost 1 base, with 21 bases between them. There are 17 residues in the CDR3. CDR3 protein: CASSRRLGLLGNTEAFF. CDR3 nucleotides: TGTGCCAGCAGCCGGAGGTTGGGATTATTGGGGAACACTGAAGCTTTCTTT.

V gene TRBV6-1 combines with J gene TRBJ2-7; D is unclear. The CDR3 covers 14 residues. Trimming took 4 bases from V and 4 from J, leaving 14 bases between them. In germline, CDR1 is MNHNS, CDR2 SASEGT. The DNA of the CDR3 is TGTGCCAGCAGTGTGGGCGAGTACGCTTACGAGCAGTACTTC. This gives the protein CASSVGEYAYEQYF.

This chain joins TRBV20-1 and TRBJ2-1, with 8 bases aligning to TRBD2. Trimming at V came to 7 bases and at J to 16 bases, leaving 9 bases not matched to a gene. The CDR3 extends over 10 amino acids. Germline V CDR1 and CDR2: DFQATT, SNEGSKA (reference sequence). CDR3 DNA sequence: TGCAGTGGGGCCGGGACTAGTTTATTCTTC. Encoded protein: CSGAGTSLFF.

This clone has just a few counts. The V and J genes are TRBV6-5 and TRBJ2-1; D not resolved. Trimming left V 6 bases short and J 7 bases short, with 10 bases between. Per the germline V gene, CDR1 is MNHEY and CDR2 is SVGAGI. This CDR3 contains 12 residues. CDR3 amino acids: CASSLRGNEQFF. The CDR3 nucleotides are TGTGCCAGCAGCCTAAGAGGAAATGAGCAGTTCTTC.

This chain connects TRBV27 to TRBJ1-2; perhaps TRBD1 as D (5 bases). V was shortened by 7 bases and J by 4 bases, with 19 bases between the two germline ends. The length of the CDR3 is 15 residues. Germline assignment: CDR1 MNHEY and CDR2 SMNVEV (reference sequence). Here the CDR3 DNA reads TGTGCCAGCATCGGTCTAGGGGTACGCGGCTATGGCTACACCTTC. The encoded protein is CASIGLGVRGYGYTF.

The chain recombines TRBV7-2 with TRBJ2-1; 7 bases agree with TRBD2. The CDR3 is 16 residues long. Germline V CDR1 and CDR2: SGHTA, FQGNSA. J lost 11 bases, V lost 5 bases, and 18 bases had no gene match. CDR3 amino acids: CASSVRSGTYIDQQFF. The CDR3 DNA is TGTGCCAGCAGCGTAAGAAGCGGGACCTATATCGACCAGCAGTTCTTC.

This chain connects TRBV19 to TRBJ2-7; D not certain. Germline lookup yields CDR1 LNHDA and CDR2 SQIVND (reference sequence). Trimming took off 3 bases at V and 7 bases at J, with 19 bases between the two ends. This CDR3 region has 15 residues. The CDR3 reads CASSIGGPASREQYF. The CDR3, as DNA: TGTGCCAGTAGTATCGGCGGACCCGCTTCGAGAGAGCAGTACTTC.

The chain has TRBV29-1 and TRBJ2-1, with TRBD2 matching over 13 bases. Germline V CDR1 and CDR2: SQVTM, ANQGSEA. V shed 1 base, J shed 4 bases, and the junction held 7 bases outside the gene matches. This CDR3 contains 17 residues. Here the CDR3 DNA reads TGCAGCGTTGAAGGGGGACCGGGACTAGCGGGATACAATGAGCAGTTCTTC. As protein: CSVEGGPGLAGYNEQFF.

The rearrangement links TRBV7-6 to TRBJ2-6, with D tentatively TRBD1 (5 bases). Germline V gene lookup returns CDR1 SGHVS and CDR2 FNYEAQ. V shed 5 bases and J shed 4 bases, with 12 bases lying between them. The CDR3 has 15 amino acids. The CDR3 DNA is TGTGCCAGCAGCATCAGGGTGCCCGGGGCCAACGTCCTGACTTTC. Its translation: CASSIRVPGANVLTF.

The chain employs TRBV5-1 and TRBJ2-7; 8 bases are a match to TRBD1. The CDR3 is made up of 15 amino acids. Germline-derived CDR1 and CDR2 are SGHRS and YFSETQ. V was pared by 1 base and J by 5 bases, with 8 bases of the junction left unmatched. The CDR3 is CASSLLGDRSHEQYF. The CDR3 DNA reads as TGCGCCAGCAGCTTGTTGGGGGACAGGTCTCACGAGCAGTACTTC.

The chain joins TRBV4-2 to TRBJ2-2; D perhaps matches TRBD1 (6 bases). The germline V gene encodes CDR1 LGHNA and CDR2 YNFKEQ. The CDR3 spans 15 residues. V was cut by 1 base and J by 4 bases, with 10 bases left in between. CDR3 nucleotides: TGTGCCAGCAGCCAAGTGAGGGGGAGCACCGGGGAGCTGTTTTTT. This translates into CASSQVRGSTGELFF.

The V gene is TRBV7-6, the J gene TRBJ2-3, with TRBD2 matching 8 bases. The CDR3 consists of 18 residues. The germline CDR1 and CDR2 sequences are SGHVS and FNYEAQ. Trimming cost V 5 bases and J 1 base; bases outside gene matches: 14. This chain's CDR3 is CASSRLSGSAWGTDTQYF. For the CDR3, the DNA is TGTGCCAGCAGCCGTTTGAGCGGGAGTGCATGGGGCACAGATACGCAGTATTTT.

This clone was detected only once. The V gene is TRBV9, the J gene TRBJ2-3; 9 bases are shared with TRBD2. Per the germline V gene, CDR1 is SGDLS and CDR2 is YYNGEE. The trim removed 7 bases at V and 3 bases at J, leaving 3 bases unmatched. The CDR3 is 13 residues long. CDR3 bases: TGTGCCAGCGATAGCGGGAGAACAGATACGCAGTATTTT. It codes for CASDSGRTDTQYF.

This clone was detected once. The chain employs TRBV19 and TRBJ2-3; 14 positions agree with TRBD2. CDR1 is LNHDA and CDR2 is SQIVND in the germline V gene (reference sequence). This CDR3 contains 18 residues. The ends lost 6 bases at V and 0 bases at J; junction bases unmatched: 8. The CDR3 sequence: CASRTGLAGGTSTDTQYF. As DNA, the CDR3 is TGTGCCAGTAGGACCGGACTAGCGGGAGGAACTAGCACAGATACGCAGTATTTT.

The chain couples TRBV6-5 to TRBJ2-1; D call uncertain. This CDR3 is built from 15 residues. Per the germline V gene, CDR1 is MNHEY and CDR2 is SVGAGI. The germline V and J ends were trimmed by 6 bases and 3 bases, with 15 bases remaining between them. The CDR3 region is CASSPGRALYNEQFF. CDR3 nucleotides: TGTGCCAGCAGCCCCGGGCGAGCCCTCTACAATGAGCAGTTCTTC.

The chain is built from TRBV5-5 and TRBJ1-1; D might be TRBD1 (6 bases). This CDR3 comprises 14 residues. Germline values: CDR1 SGHKS, CDR2 YYEKEE (reference sequence). V lost 2 bases to trimming and J lost 1 base, with 9 bases between them. CDR3: CASSLQGPNTEAFF. CDR3 DNA: TGTGCCAGCAGCTTACAGGGTCCGAACACTGAAGCTTTCTTT.

The genes are TRBV19 and TRBJ1-5; TRBD1 matches 7 bases. CDR1 is LNHDA, CDR2 SQIVND, per germline (reference sequence). The CDR3 extends over 15 amino acids. Trimming cost V 1 base and J 6 bases; bases outside gene matches: 6. CDR3 region: CASSIGQGGIQPQHF. In nucleotides, the CDR3 is TGTGCCAGTAGTATAGGACAGGGCGGGATTCAGCCCCAGCATTTT.

The chain recombines TRBV7-8 with TRBJ2-5, with a possible D match to TRBD1 (6 bases). V was pared by 4 bases and J by 5 bases, with 17 bases between. The CDR3 loop spans 15 amino acids. Germline lookup yields CDR1 SGHVS and CDR2 FQNEAQ. This CDR3 is CASSSEPGDGETQYF. In DNA form, the CDR3 reads TGTGCCAGCAGCTCCGAGCCAGGGGATGGGGAGACCCAGTACTTC.

The rearrangement joins TRBV7-2 to TRBJ1-2; TRBD1 matches 12 bases. J was trimmed by 3 bases and V by 4 bases; bases with no gene match: 9. CDR1 SGHTA and CDR2 FQGNSA come from the germline V gene. The CDR3 loop spans 17 amino acids. Written as DNA, the CDR3 is TGTGCCAGCAGCTCCCGGGACAGGGGGCGCGAAGACTATGGCTACACCTTC. Protein sequence: CASSSRDRGREDYGYTF.

The chain is built from TRBV11-2 and TRBJ2-5; 7 bases are a match to TRBD2. Losses at the gene ends were 5 bases for V and 1 base for J; bases not matched to a gene: 7. The CDR3 runs to 15 residues. Germline CDR1 reads SGHAT; CDR2 reads FQNNGV. The CDR3 spells CASSGSGLIQETQYF. DNA for the CDR3: TGTGCCAGCAGCGGATCGGGACTAATCCAAGAGACCCAGTACTTC.

This chain's CDR3 is CSAIPTSRRSSYNEQFF. The CDR3 DNA reads as TGCAGCGCTATTCCCACCAGTCGCCGTAGCTCCTACAATGAGCAGTTCTTC. This chain joins TRBV29-1 and TRBJ2-1; D gene uncertain. This CDR3 has 17 amino acids. The V end was cut by 7 bases, the J end by 0 bases, with 22 bases between. CDR1 SQVTM and CDR2 ANQGSEA come from the germline V gene.

The V and J genes are TRBV28 and TRBJ1-3, with 8 bases that match TRBD1. The CDR3 extends over 16 amino acids. Germline V CDR1 and CDR2: MDHEN, SYDVKM. V trimming: 8 bases; J trimming: 9 bases; junction bases outside the gene matches: 18. CDR3 region: CASWVQGARPVATIYF. The CDR3 bases are TGTGCCAGCTGGGTCCAGGGGGCACGTCCCGTCGCCACCATATATTTT.

The rearrangement links TRBV18 to TRBJ2-3, with 10 bases fitting TRBD2. V lost 0 bases to trimming and J lost 2 bases; unmatched junction nucleotides: 2. Germline loops: CDR1 KGHSH, CDR2 LQKENI. This CDR3 spans 16 amino acids. Written as DNA, the CDR3 is TGTGCCAGCTCACCACCAGCGGGAGGGAACACAGATACGCAGTATTTT. Protein sequence: CASSPPAGGNTDTQYF.

A few counts support this clone. The chain joins TRBV21-1 to TRBJ1-2. TRBV21-1 is a pseudogene locus. This CDR3 is built from 12 residues. The CDR3, as DNA: TGTGCCAGCAGCAAATCCCGCTATGGCTACACCTTC. It is translated as CASSKSRYGYTF.

The rearrangement joins TRBV15 to TRBJ1-1, with unresolved D. V lost 1 base and J 4 bases, leaving 10 bases between the germline ends. Germline values: CDR1 LNHNV, CDR2 YYDKDF (reference sequence). This CDR3 is built from 14 residues. The CDR3: CATSRGGAGTEAFF. DNA of the CDR3: TGTGCCACCAGCAGAGGGGGTGCGGGCACTGAAGCTTTCTTT. The full variable domain, completed using reference TRBV15 and TRBJ1-1, is DAMVIQNPRYQVTQFGKPVTLSCSQTLNHNVMYWYQQKSSQAPKLLFHYYDKDFNNEADTPDNFQSRRPNTSFCFLDIRSPGLGDTAMYLCATSRGGAGTEAFFGQGTRLTVV.

This clone was detected once. V usage is TRBV5-4 and J usage is TRBJ1-2; TRBD1 agrees at 8 bases. The CDR3 loop spans 15 amino acids. The trim removed 4 bases at V and 3 bases at J, leaving 8 bases unmatched. Germline V gene lookup returns CDR1 SGHNT and CDR2 YYREEE (reference sequence). CDR3 nucleotides: TGTGCCAGCAGCCCTGGACAGGGAGAAGACTATGGCTACACCTTC. Residues: CASSPGQGEDYGYTF.